This TCR beta chain was sequenced for a study of T cells in Graves' hyperthyroidism and ophthalmopathy. Study findings and constraints: Blood also contained most expanded thyroid clonotypes above 0.001. From stable hyperthyroidism, ophthalmopathy was separated by a 13 V-J model.

Concerning this clonotype itself: The target antigen is unknown.

Authors of the study amplified TCR beta CDR3 regions from RNA transcripts. A set of HTBI primers served as the primers for a first-round RT-PCR of the TCR CDR3. TCRdb ran MiXCR on the multiplex PCR reads and lists one entry per CDR3 protein. The sample carries some 600,000 distinct CDR3 sequences, approximately 14% recorded once. The CDR3 extends over 17 amino acids. V lost 6 bases, J lost 0 bases, and 18 bases lay in between. Per germline, CDR1 SGHAT and CDR2 FQDESV (reference sequence). The specimen was blood. The receptor was derived from a woman in her 30s with Graves' hyperthyroidism that later progressed to Graves' ophthalmopathy. The rearrangement joins TRBV11-1 to TRBJ1-5, with a possible D match to TRBD1 (6 bases). The CDR3 loop reads CASSEPDSLSSNQPQHF. The CDR3 coding sequence is TGTGCCAGCAGTGAGCCGGACAGCCTTTCTAGCAATCAGCCCCAGCATTTT.